Described below is a single T cell receptor beta chain sequence and its context. The cohort comprised adults aged about 18 to 100 years residing in approximately 25 US areas. Assignment of participants to cohorts was predicated upon participant-reported clinical history. TCRdb's table, derived via immunoSEQ multiplex PCR, lists solely in-frame clones and lacks some. The sample shows approximately 200,000 clones, around 82% of them seen only once. This record belongs to a study of blood T cell repertoires in COVID-19. Overall study context: The study drew acute and convalescent COVID-19 samples from the United States, Italy and Spain.

V was cut by 2 bases and J by 8 bases, with 10 bases left in between. The germline V gene encodes CDR1 SGHNT and CDR2 YYREEE (reference sequence). The CDR3 extends over 12 amino acids. The TCR comes from a man aged 40-49 years who had recovered from COVID-19. Sequences were obtained from PBMCs or T cells enriched from blood (not recorded which). The V and J genes are TRBV5-4 and TRBJ1-1; D might be TRBD1 (6 bases). CDR3: CASSLQGTEAFF. The CDR3 DNA reads as TGTGCCAGCAGCTTACAGGGTACCGAAGCTTTCTTT.